This T cell receptor (beta chain) was captured by sequencing in a study of CD8 T cells in Susac syndrome (dated by TCRdb to about 2019). Regarding the complete study: Among the sequenced Susac syndrome patients, more than five had clinically active disease and fewer than 10 were in clinical remission. At the time of blood withdrawal, Susac syndrome patients were either therapy-naive, taking corticosteroids (with some also receiving IVIg), or on IVIg alone. Whether CD8+ T cell activation and differentiation in Susac syndrome was antigen driven was tested using repertoire sequencing. Summary of the overall study and its limitations: The TCR sequencing and HLA analysis was acknowledged to have included a relatively small number of individuals. In patients with Susac syndrome, the CD4+ T cell repertoire showed no detectable clonal expansion.

Peripheral blood CD8+ and CD4+ T cells from healthy donors, Susac syndrome patients and multiple sclerosis patients were profiled using high-throughput TCR beta sequencing. Susac syndrome patients met recently defined diagnostic criteria for definite or probable disease. Bulk CD8+ and CD4+ T cells were purified magnetically by negative isolation, whereas CD8+ TEMRA cells were enriched by FACS. Blood was drawn into EDTA tubes, processed within 24 hours, and PBMCs were isolated by density gradient centrifugation. PBMCs destined for TCR sequencing were cryopreserved in liquid nitrogen and later thawed in a 37 °C water bath. The sorted or isolated CD4+, CD8+ and CD8+ TEMRA cells reached a purity of at least 90%. From the germline V gene (reference sequence), CDR1 is SEHNR and CDR2 is FQNEAQ. At the junction V is shortened by 5 bases and J by 0 bases, with 19 bases in between. Including cysteine and phenylalanine, the CDR3 has 17 amino acids. Kept here is only the CDR3 DNA, which spans 51 bases and is read in frame from base 1.

Comments on this clonotype: The antigen it binds to is not known. No quality values exist for individual bases; no much larger clone is one base distant.

RNA was extracted using the RNeasy kit, and roughly 0.5 to 1 ug of the RNA was reverse transcribed with random hexamers. The immunoSEQ multiplex PCR assay, covering 54 Vbeta and 13 Jbeta segments, was used to amplify TCR beta CDR3 regions. Bias from PCR amplification was corrected by using a synthetic template baseline for primer optimization and for computational correction. The original pipeline was this. Reads were annotated to V, D and J genes per IMGT and analyzed with immunoSEQ Analyzer, keeping only productive sequences. Clonality was computed as one minus Shannon entropy normalized by log2 of the number of productive unique sequences. Public and private clones were assessed among the 100 most prevalent clones of each patient and control. Clones were defined as Susac-specific when absent from the healthy and MS cohorts, from approximately 1,100 published viral clones and from other ImmuneACCESS disease sequences. TCRdb trimmed the raw reads at Q25, called clones with MiXCR and kept productive beta chains. Every distinct CDR3 protein forms one entry, paired with its most common genes and DNA. The V and J calls and clone size are TCRdb's, not the authors'. The sample table holds 150,000 or so distinct CDR3 sequences, of which about 95% were seen once. The ten most abundant clones make up approximately 0.13% of the sample.

Sequenced sample: CD4+ T cells from PBMCs. The receptor's source is a human donor with Susac syndrome. The chain was built from TRBV7-9 and TRBJ1-2; the D gene lacks a confident call. The sequenced DNA: TGTGCCAGCAGCCCGTCAACCCTCAGAATGACTAACTATGGCTACACCTTC. It specifies CASSPSTLRMTNYGYTF. Outside the CDR3, residues come from the reference TRBV7-9 and TRBJ1-2 proteins, so the full variable domain is: DTGVSQNPRHKITKRGQNVTFRCDPISEHNRLYWYRQTLGQGPEFLTYFQNEAQLEKSRLLSDRFSAERPKGSFSTLEIQRTEQGDSAMYLCASSPSTLRMTNYGYTFGSGTRLTVV.